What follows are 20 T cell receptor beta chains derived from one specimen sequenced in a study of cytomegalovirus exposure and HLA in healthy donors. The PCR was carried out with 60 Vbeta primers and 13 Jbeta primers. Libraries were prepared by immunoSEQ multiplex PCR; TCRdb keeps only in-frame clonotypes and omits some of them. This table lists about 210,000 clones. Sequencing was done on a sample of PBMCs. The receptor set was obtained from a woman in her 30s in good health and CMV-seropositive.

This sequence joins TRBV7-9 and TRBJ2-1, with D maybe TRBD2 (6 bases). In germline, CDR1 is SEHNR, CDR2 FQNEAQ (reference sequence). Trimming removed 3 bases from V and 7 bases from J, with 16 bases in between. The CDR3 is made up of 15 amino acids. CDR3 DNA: TGTGCCAGCAGCTTCATTGAGGGAGGTGGAAATGAGCAGTTCTTC. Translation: CASSFIEGGGNEQFF.

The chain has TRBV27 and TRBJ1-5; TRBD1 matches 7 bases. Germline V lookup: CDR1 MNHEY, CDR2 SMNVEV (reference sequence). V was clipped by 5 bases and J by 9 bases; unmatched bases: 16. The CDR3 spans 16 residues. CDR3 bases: TGTGCCAGCAGTCCATTATCGACAGGGTCCCTGGGGCCCCAGCATTTT. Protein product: CASSPLSTGSLGPQHF.

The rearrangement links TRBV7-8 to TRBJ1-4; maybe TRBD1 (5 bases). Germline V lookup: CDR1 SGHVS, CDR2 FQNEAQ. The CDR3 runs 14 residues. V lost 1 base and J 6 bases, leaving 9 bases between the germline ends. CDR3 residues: CASSLGGVDEKLFF. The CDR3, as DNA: TGTGCCAGCAGCTTAGGGGGGGTCGATGAAAAACTGTTTTTT.

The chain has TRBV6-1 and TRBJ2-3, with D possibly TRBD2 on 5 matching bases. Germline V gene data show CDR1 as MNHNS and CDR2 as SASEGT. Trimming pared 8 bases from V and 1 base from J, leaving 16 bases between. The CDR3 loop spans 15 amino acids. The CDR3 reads CASSGGGVGTDTQYF. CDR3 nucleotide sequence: TGTGCCAGCTCCGGAGGTGGTGTTGGCACAGATACGCAGTATTTT.

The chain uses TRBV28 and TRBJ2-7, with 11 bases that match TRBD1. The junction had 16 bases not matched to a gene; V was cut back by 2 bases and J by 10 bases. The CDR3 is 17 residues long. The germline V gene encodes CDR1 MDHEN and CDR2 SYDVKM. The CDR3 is CASSLPGQGATSSRQYF. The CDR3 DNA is TGTGCCAGCAGTTTACCTGGACAGGGGGCCACTTCCTCTCGCCAGTACTTC.

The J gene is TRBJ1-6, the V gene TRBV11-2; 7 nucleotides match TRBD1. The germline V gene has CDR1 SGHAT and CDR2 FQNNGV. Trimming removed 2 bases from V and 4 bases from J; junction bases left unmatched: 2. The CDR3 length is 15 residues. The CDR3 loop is CASSLRDSYNSPLHF. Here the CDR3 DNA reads TGTGCCAGCAGCTTAAGGGACAGTTATAATTCACCCCTCCACTTT.

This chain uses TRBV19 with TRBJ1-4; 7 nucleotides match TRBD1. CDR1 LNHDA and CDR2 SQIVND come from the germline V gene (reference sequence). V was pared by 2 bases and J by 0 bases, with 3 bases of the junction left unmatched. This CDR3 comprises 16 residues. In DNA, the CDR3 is TGTGCCAGTAGTATATACGGGACAGCAACTAATGAAAAACTGTTTTTT. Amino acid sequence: CASSIYGTATNEKLFF.

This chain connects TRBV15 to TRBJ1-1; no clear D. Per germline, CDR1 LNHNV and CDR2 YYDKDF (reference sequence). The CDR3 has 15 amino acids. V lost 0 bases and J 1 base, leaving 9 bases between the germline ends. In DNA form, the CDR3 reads TGTGCCACCAGCAGAGAGCGCTTCGGGAACACTGAAGCTTTCTTT. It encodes CATSRERFGNTEAFF.

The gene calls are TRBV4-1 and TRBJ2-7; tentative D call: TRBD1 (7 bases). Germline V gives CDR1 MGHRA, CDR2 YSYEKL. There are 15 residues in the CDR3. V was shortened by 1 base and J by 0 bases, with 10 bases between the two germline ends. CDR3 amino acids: CASSQGQGGSYEQYF. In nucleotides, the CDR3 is TGCGCCAGCAGCCAAGGGCAGGGGGGCTCCTACGAGCAGTACTTC.

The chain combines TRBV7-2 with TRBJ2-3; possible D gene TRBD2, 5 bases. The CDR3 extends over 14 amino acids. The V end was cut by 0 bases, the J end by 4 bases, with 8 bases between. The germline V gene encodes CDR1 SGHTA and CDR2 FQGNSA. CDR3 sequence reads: CASSLALAADTQYF. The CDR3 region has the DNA TGTGCCAGCAGCTTAGCTCTAGCAGCAGATACGCAGTATTTT.

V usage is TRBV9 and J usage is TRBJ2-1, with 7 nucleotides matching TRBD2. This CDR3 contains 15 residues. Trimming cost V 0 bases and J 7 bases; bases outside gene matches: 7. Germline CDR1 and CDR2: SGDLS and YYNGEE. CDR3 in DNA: TGTGCCAGCAGCGTAGTGGCGGGAGTTGGGAATGAGCAGTTCTTC. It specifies CASSVVAGVGNEQFF.

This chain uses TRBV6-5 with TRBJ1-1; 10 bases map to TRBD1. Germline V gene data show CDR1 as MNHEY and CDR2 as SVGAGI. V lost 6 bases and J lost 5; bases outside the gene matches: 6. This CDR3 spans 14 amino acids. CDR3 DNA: TGTGCCAGCAGGAGGACAGGGGGATTTACTGAAGCTTTCTTT. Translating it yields CASRRTGGFTEAFF.

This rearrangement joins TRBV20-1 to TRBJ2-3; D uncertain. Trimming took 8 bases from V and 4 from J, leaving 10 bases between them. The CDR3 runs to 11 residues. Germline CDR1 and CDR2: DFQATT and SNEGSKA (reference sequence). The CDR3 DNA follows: TGCAGTACTTATATTTCAGATACGCAGTATTTT. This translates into CSTYISDTQYF.

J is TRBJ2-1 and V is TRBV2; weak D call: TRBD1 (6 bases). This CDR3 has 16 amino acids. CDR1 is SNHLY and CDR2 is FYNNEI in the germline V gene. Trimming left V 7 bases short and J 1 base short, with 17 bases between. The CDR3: CASIRAGALSYNEQFF. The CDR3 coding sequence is TGTGCCAGCATAAGGGCAGGGGCTCTATCCTACAATGAGCAGTTCTTC.

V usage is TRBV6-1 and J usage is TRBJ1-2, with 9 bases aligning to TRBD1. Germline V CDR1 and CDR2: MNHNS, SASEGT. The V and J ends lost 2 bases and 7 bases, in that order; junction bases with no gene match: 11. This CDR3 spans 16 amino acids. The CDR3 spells CASSESSTGGAGGYTF. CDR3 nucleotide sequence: TGTGCCAGCAGTGAATCCTCAACAGGGGGCGCGGGTGGCTACACCTTC.

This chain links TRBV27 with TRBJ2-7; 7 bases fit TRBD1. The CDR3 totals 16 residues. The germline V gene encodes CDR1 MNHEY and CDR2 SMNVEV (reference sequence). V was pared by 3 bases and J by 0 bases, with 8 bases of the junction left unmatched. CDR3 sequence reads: CASSFSTGETSYEQYF. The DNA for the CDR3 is TGTGCCAGCAGTTTCTCTACAGGGGAGACCTCCTACGAGCAGTACTTC.

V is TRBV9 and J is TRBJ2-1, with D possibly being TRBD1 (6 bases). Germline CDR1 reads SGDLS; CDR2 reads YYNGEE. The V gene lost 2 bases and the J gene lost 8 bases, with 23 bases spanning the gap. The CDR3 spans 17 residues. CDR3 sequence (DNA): TGTGCCAGCAGCGTCCCCCGCAGGGGCTCTGGGGGTGATGAGCAGTTCTTC. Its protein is CASSVPRRGSGGDEQFF.

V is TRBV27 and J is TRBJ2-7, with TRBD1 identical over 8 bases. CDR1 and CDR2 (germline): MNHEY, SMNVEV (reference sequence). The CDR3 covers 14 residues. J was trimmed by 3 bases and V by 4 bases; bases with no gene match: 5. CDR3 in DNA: TGTGCCAGCAGTTACCGGGACAGGCTCTACGAGCAGTACTTC. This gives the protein CASSYRDRLYEQYF.

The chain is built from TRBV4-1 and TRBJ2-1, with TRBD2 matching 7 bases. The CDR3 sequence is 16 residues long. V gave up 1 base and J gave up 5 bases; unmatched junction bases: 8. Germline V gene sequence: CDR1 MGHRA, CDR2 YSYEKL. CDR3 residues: CASSQGNGGTNNEQFF. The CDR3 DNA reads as TGCGCCAGCAGCCAAGGGAATGGGGGGACTAACAATGAGCAGTTCTTC.

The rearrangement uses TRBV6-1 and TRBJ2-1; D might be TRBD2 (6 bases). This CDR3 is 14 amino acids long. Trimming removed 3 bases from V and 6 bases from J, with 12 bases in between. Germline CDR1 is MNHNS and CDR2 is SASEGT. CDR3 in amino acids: CASSEGTRPNEQFF. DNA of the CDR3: TGTGCCAGCAGTGAGGGGACTCGCCCCAATGAGCAGTTCTTC.